A single sample is the source of the 15 T cell receptor beta chains below, sequenced in a study of blood T cells in healthy people across ages. With a J-beta primer mix and a sample-barcoded 5' primer, a second PCR ran roughly 7 to 11 cycles. TCRdb analysed the 5' RACE reads with MiXCR anew, one entry per CDR3 protein. The sample lists about 830,000 distinct CDR3 sequences, under 80% occurring once. The sample consisted of blood. These receptors were taken from a man aged 25 to 40 in good health.

This clonotype was counted a few times. The V gene is TRBV2, the J gene TRBJ2-1; 7 nucleotides agree with TRBD2. The CDR3 spans 12 residues. Germline CDR1 reads SNHLY; CDR2 reads FYNNEI. The V gene end was trimmed by 7 bases and the J gene end by 6 bases; junction bases not matched to a gene: 3. The CDR3 nucleotides are TGTGCCAGCACCGCTAGCGGCAATGAGCAGTTCTTC. It codes for CASTASGNEQFF.

V usage is TRBV28 and J usage is TRBJ2-7; TRBD2 might be the D (5 bases). This CDR3 comprises 14 residues. V was clipped by 8 bases and J by 3 bases, with 17 bases between them. Germline V gene sequence: CDR1 MDHEN, CDR2 SYDVKM. CDR3 sequence: CASGRTTSRYEQYF. The CDR3 region has the DNA TGTGCCAGCGGGAGAACTACCTCCCGCTACGAGCAGTACTTC.

The chain has TRBV6-1 and TRBJ2-7, with D tentatively TRBD2 (7 bases). Germline V gives CDR1 MNHNS, CDR2 SASEGT. This CDR3 region has 15 residues. Trimming removed 10 bases at V and 10 bases at J, with 29 bases between. The CDR3 DNA reads as TGTGCCACCTTGGGAGGGGGAATTGGCAAAAAAATTCAGTACTTC. Protein product: CATLGGGIGKKIQYF.

The chain carries TRBV5-1 and TRBJ1-6; TRBD1 is a possible D gene (5 bases). The germline V gene encodes CDR1 SGHRS and CDR2 YFSETQ. V lost 5 bases, J lost 7 bases, and 19 bases lay in between. This CDR3 comprises 16 residues. The CDR3, as DNA: TGCGCCAGCAGTATGAACCCGGGACGGGAAAATTCACCCCTCCACTTT. Translating it yields CASSMNPGRENSPLHF. Drawing the rest from reference TRBV5-1 and TRBJ1-6, the complete variable domain is KAGVTQTPRYLIKTRGQQVTLSCSPISGHRSVSWYQQTPGQGLQFLFEYFSETQRNKGNFPGRFSGRQFSNSRSEMNVSTLELGDSALYLCASSMNPGRENSPLHFGNGTRLTVT.

The DNA of the CDR3 is TGTGCCAGCAGTCTTCCCCGGGACCTACTATACAATGAGCAGTTCTTC. The encoded protein is CASSLPRDLLYNEQFF. The chain joins TRBV28 to TRBJ2-1; tentatively, D is TRBD1 or TRBD2 (5 bases each). V was shortened by 5 bases and J by 4 bases, with 18 bases between the two germline ends. CDR3 length: 16 amino acids. Germline V gene sequence: CDR1 MDHEN, CDR2 SYDVKM.

The rearrangement links TRBV20-1 to TRBJ2-2; a possible D gene is TRBD1 (5 bases). There are 12 residues in the CDR3. Trimming shortened V by 3 bases and J by 3 bases, and 5 bases separated the two germline ends. CDR1 and CDR2 (germline): DFQATT, SNEGSKA (reference sequence). The CDR3 nucleotides are TGCAGTGCTAGGGGGCACACCGGGGAGCTGTTTTTT. Translation: CSARGHTGELFF.

V is TRBV20-1 and J is TRBJ2-4, with TRBD1 matching over 8 bases. The DNA end is more similar to TRBJ2-7, so the J call may be wrong. Looked up from germline, CDR1 is DFQATT and CDR2 is SNEGSKA (reference sequence). This CDR3 contains 13 residues. The CDR3 DNA reads TGCAGTGCTAGACAGGGGGCGCGTTACGAGCAGTACTTC. It encodes CSARQGARYEQYF.

The gene calls are TRBV10-3 and TRBJ1-2; no clear D gene. V was trimmed by 2 bases and J by 4 bases, leaving 8 bases between them. The CDR3 is made up of 13 amino acids. In germline, CDR1 is ENHRY, CDR2 SYGVKD. The CDR3 protein is CAISEEALYGYTF. CDR3 nucleotides: TGTGCCATCAGTGAGGAAGCTCTCTATGGCTACACCTTC.

This rearrangement joins TRBV25-1 to TRBJ2-1, with 8 bases that match TRBD1. This CDR3 is 15 amino acids long. Germline assignment: CDR1 MGHDK and CDR2 SYGVNS. The junction had 9 bases not matched to a gene; V was cut back by 8 bases and J by 3 bases. The CDR3 loop is CASRSPGQVYNEQFF. The DNA for the CDR3 is TGTGCCAGCCGTTCCCCGGGACAGGTCTACAATGAGCAGTTCTTC.

This clonotype was picked up a small number of times. The V call is TRBV7-9, the J call TRBJ2-5; 13 nucleotides match TRBD2. J lost 2 bases, V lost 4 bases, and 4 bases had no gene match. The germline V gene has CDR1 SEHNR and CDR2 FQNEAQ (reference sequence). CDR3 length equals 16 residues. Written as DNA, the CDR3 is TGTGCCAGCAGCTCCGGACTAGCGGGGGATCAAGAGACCCAGTACTTC. As protein: CASSSGLAGDQETQYF. The entire variable domain, with the rest obtained from reference TRBV7-9 and TRBJ2-5, is as follows: DTGVSQNPRHKITKRGQNVTFRCDPISEHNRLYWYRQTLGQGPEFLTYFQNEAQLEKSRLLSDRFSAERPKGSFSTLEIQRTEQGDSAMYLCASSSGLAGDQETQYFGPGTRLLVL.

This clonotype was detected only once. V usage is TRBV5-1 and J usage is TRBJ2-7; D could derive from TRBD1 or TRBD2 (5 bases each). Trimming shortened V by 4 bases and J by 1 base, and 12 bases separated the two germline ends. There are 14 residues in the CDR3. Germline values: CDR1 SGHRS, CDR2 YFSETQ. The CDR3 DNA sequence: TGCGCCAGCAGCCCCTTGGGGGATTCCTACGAGCAGTACTTC. Protein sequence: CASSPLGDSYEQYF.

CDR3 loop: CSGRGSTGDTQYF. The DNA for the CDR3 is TGCAGTGGCAGGGGGTCAACCGGAGATACGCAGTATTTT. The genes are TRBV20-1 and TRBJ2-3; TRBD1 aligns across 7 bases. This CDR3 contains 13 residues. Germline CDR1 reads DFQATT; CDR2 reads SNEGSKA (reference sequence). V gave up 7 bases and J gave up 5 bases; unmatched junction bases: 9.

A note on this clonotype: Its ends do not fully match the called genes, so a read error is possible. V usage is TRBV7-9 and J usage is TRBJ2-1; 12 positions agree with TRBD2. Germline V gene sequence: CDR1 SEHNR, CDR2 FQNEAQ (reference sequence). The CDR3 loop spans 19 amino acids. In nucleotides, the CDR3 is TGTGCCAGCAGCTTAGCGCGGCTAGCGGGGGGGGCGCGCAACAATGATCAGTTCTTC. Protein: CASSLARLAGGARNNDQFF.

The gene calls are TRBV6-5 and TRBJ1-6, with 7 bases fitting TRBD1. The CDR3 consists of 15 residues. Germline values: CDR1 MNHEY, CDR2 SVGAGI. V lost 4 bases, J lost 7 bases, and 7 bases stayed unmatched. The CDR3 spells CASSSSAGGNSPLHF. CDR3 DNA sequence: TGTGCCAGCAGTTCGTCGGCAGGGGGAAATTCACCCCTCCACTTT.

The gene calls are TRBV25-1 and TRBJ1-2, with D unclear. The germline CDR1 and CDR2 sequences are MGHDK and SYGVNS. The ends were cut back, 7 bases at V and 5 bases at J, with 11 bases in the middle. The CDR3 loop spans 12 amino acids. The CDR3 sequence is CASNSGFYGYTF. CDR3 DNA sequence: TGTGCCAGCAATTCAGGCTTTTATGGCTACACCTTC.